The clone carrying this T cell receptor beta chain was detected many times. The sample has other DNA sequences that encode this CDR3 too. This sample stems from a study of PD-L1 blockade in urothelial cancer. Study-wide background: There were a median of around 140,000 T cells in blood samples.

Clones were read by immunoSEQ multiplex PCR, and TCRdb kept only the in-frame ones, dropping some. Among 90,000 to 120,000 clones listed, under 85% were seen once. CDR3 length equals 17 residues. V was clipped by 3 bases and J by 0 bases; unmatched bases: 4. Germline CDR1 MGHRA, CDR2 YSYEKL. The V gene is TRBV4-1, the J gene TRBJ2-3, with TRBD2 matching over 12 bases. The receptor comes from a man between 50 and 59 years old with urothelial cancer. The sequences come from PBMCs, collected around atezolizumab (anti-PD-L1) treatment. The CDR3 spells CASSQRTSGDSTDTQYF. The CDR3 DNA is TGCGCCAGCAGCCAGCGGACTAGCGGGGACAGCACAGATACGCAGTATTTT.